The rows below give T cell receptor beta chains drawn from one sample of a study of metastatic and nonmetastatic thyroid tumors. MiXCR re-clonotyped the PCR reads for TCRdb. Of about 64,000 clones in the sample, less than 5% are singletons; the top ten hold around 24%. Sample: blood. The receptors derive from a female donor with papillary thyroid cancer or a benign thyroid nodule (not recorded which). Some clones in this sample may be carry-over from other donors' samples. Both conserved end residues are part of each CDR3. The D gene is left open where the match is weak. Where a row states a size, it is once, few, many or the class of an expanded clone; other rows omit it.

v_gene	abundance	d_gene	j_gene	CDR3nt	CDR3aa
TRBV19	many	TRBD2	TRBJ2-7	TGTGCCAGTAGTATCGGCGGGGGGGGCTACTACGAGCAGTACTTC	CASSIGGGGYYEQYF
TRBV2	few	-	TRBJ2-5	TGTGCCAGCAGTGTGGAGGTCCGGGGGAGACAGTACTTC	CASSVEVRGRQYF
TRBV24-1	few	TRBD2	TRBJ2-5	TGTGCCACCAGTGATTTGTGGCTAGCGGGGGGGGGGCAAGAGACCCAGTACTTC	CATSDLWLAGGGQETQYF
TRBV29-1	many	TRBD2	TRBJ2-3	TGCAGCGTTGACGCGGGAGGCACAGATACGCAGTATTTT	CSVDAGGTDTQYF
TRBV20-1	-	-	TRBJ1-5	TGCAGTGCTAGAGACGTCCAGGCCGACAATCAGCCCCAGCATTTT	CSARDVQADNQPQHF
TRBV28	many	TRBD2	TRBJ2-2	TGTGCCAGCAGCTCCCAAGCGGGAGTCAACACCGGGGAGCTGTTTTTT	CASSSQAGVNTGELFF
TRBV6-1	-	TRBD1	TRBJ2-2	TGTGCCAGCAGTGCACGGACAGAGGGGGCCAGGGAGCTGTTTTTT	CASSARTEGARELFF
TRBV5-1	-	-	TRBJ1-5	TGCGCCAGCAGCTTGGTACCGAATAGCAATCAGCCCCAGCATTTT	CASSLVPNSNQPQHF
TRBV6-1	many	-	TRBJ2-2	TGTGCCAGCAGTTTCTCCGGGACAAGTGGGACCGGGGAGCTGTTTTTT	CASSFSGTSGTGELFF
TRBV25-1	many	-	TRBJ2-3	TGTGCCAGCAGTGCCCCTGGGGTGGATAGCACAGATACGCAGTATTTT	CASSAPGVDSTDTQYF
TRBV15	-	-	TRBJ2-1	TGTGCCACCAGCAGAGCTCATATTTCGTTAAACAATGAGCAGTTCTTC	CATSRAHISLNNEQFF
TRBV5-1	many	-	TRBJ1-3	TGCGCCAGCACCCGGGGAGTAACCGACTCTGGAAACACCATATATTTT	CASTRGVTDSGNTIYF
TRBV12-3/TRBV12-4	few	TRBD1	TRBJ2-2	TGTGCCAGCAGTGCGGACAGGGCCGGGGAGCTGTTTTTT	CASSADRAGELFF
TRBV6-2/TRBV6-3	-	TRBD2	TRBJ2-3	TGTGCCAGCAGTTCCATAGCGGGAAGCACAGATACGCAGTATTTT	CASSSIAGSTDTQYF
TRBV7-8	many	TRBD1	TRBJ2-1	TGTGCCAGCAGCTTCGACAGGGGAGGTTACAATGAGCAGTTCTTC	CASSFDRGGYNEQFF
TRBV18	many	-	TRBJ2-1	TGTGCCAGCTCACCAGGGTTCGATGAGCAGTTCTTC	CASSPGFDEQFF
TRBV6-1	many	TRBD2	TRBJ2-3	TGTGCCAGCAGTTATGGGGATAGCGGGAGAAGTTCAGATACGCAGTATTTT	CASSYGDSGRSSDTQYF
TRBV20-1	many	-	TRBJ2-5	TGCAGTGCGGTGGAGAGAGAGACCCAGTACTTC	CSAVERETQYF
TRBV20-1	many	-	TRBJ2-6	TGCAGTGCTAGAGATTACAGGGATGGGGCCAACGTCCTGACTTTC	CSARDYRDGANVLTF
TRBV11-2	many	-	TRBJ2-1	TGTGCCAGCAGCTTAGGGAGGGACAATGAGCAGTTCTTC	CASSLGRDNEQFF
TRBV3-1	many	TRBD1	TRBJ1-2	TGTGCCAGCAGCCATACCAACAGGGGGGGAAACTATGGCTACACCTTC	CASSHTNRGGNYGYTF
TRBV3-1	many	TRBD1	TRBJ2-6	TGTGCCAGCAATCAACGGCCGGGACAGCCCTCTGGGGCCAACGTCCTGACTTTC	CASNQRPGQPSGANVLTF
TRBV7-3	-	-	TRBJ2-1	TGTTCCAGCAGTCCCTTCTCATGGAGCTCCTACAATGAGCAGTTCTTC	CSSSPFSWSSYNEQFF
TRBV7-3	many	TRBD1	TRBJ1-3	TGTGCCAGCAGCTTAGATGACAGGGCTAGATACTCTGGAAACACCATATATTTT	CASSLDDRARYSGNTIYF
TRBV20-1	many	-	TRBJ2-7	TGCAGTGCGATACGGCCAGGGACGGACGAGCAGTACTTC	CSAIRPGTDEQYF
TRBV19	many	-	TRBJ1-1	TGTGCCAGTATACCCTTGGACAGTAACACTGAGGCTTTCTTT	CASIPLDSNTEAFF
TRBV7-2	many	TRBD1	TRBJ1-2	TGTGCCAGCAGCGACAGGGGCAACTCCTATGGCTACACCTTC	CASSDRGNSYGYTF
TRBV2	-	-	TRBJ1-5	TGTGCCACCGCTCGGGGAGTATGGCAGCCCCAGCATTTT	CATARGVWQPQHF
TRBV30	many	-	TRBJ1-3	TGTGCCTGGAGTGTTGGCAGTTCGGGAAACACCATATATTTT	CAWSVGSSGNTIYF
TRBV28	-	-	TRBJ2-5	TGTGCCAGCAGCCGGCTCGTTGAGACCCAGTACTTC	CASSRLVETQYF
TRBV20-1	few	TRBD2	TRBJ2-7	TGCAGTGCTAGGGCGACTAGCAGGTACGAGCAGTACTTC	CSARATSRYEQYF
TRBV12-3/TRBV12-4	many	-	TRBJ1-2	TGTGCCAGCAGTGGGACGGTTCCCTATGGCTACACCTTC	CASSGTVPYGYTF
TRBV10-2	few	-	TRBJ2-7	TGCGCCAGCGGGGAGTCGGTACGCGAGCAGTACTTC	CASGESVREQYF
TRBV15	many	TRBD1	TRBJ1-5	TGTGCCACCAGCTTGGGGGACAGGGGTCAGCCCCAGCATTTT	CATSLGDRGQPQHF
TRBV27	-	TRBD1	TRBJ1-6	TGTGCCAGCAGTTTGTGGGGGTTGGGGGACAGTGGGGAGATCTCCTATAATTCACCCCTCCACTTT	CASSLWGLGDSGEISYNSPLHF
TRBV29-1	-	TRBD2	TRBJ2-7	TGCAGCGTTGAAGATCCCACTAGCGGGACTTACGAGCAGTACTTC	CSVEDPTSGTYEQYF
TRBV6-1	many	-	TRBJ2-7	TGTGCCAGCAGTGAATCGTATGGGGAGCAGTACTTC	CASSESYGEQYF
TRBV28	many	TRBD2	TRBJ2-4	TGTGCCAGTAGCGGGACGAACATTCAGTACTTC	CASSGTNIQYF
TRBV5-1	many	-	TRBJ1-1	TGCGCCAGCAGCGATTACAGGGACGCGGCTTTCTTT	CASSDYRDAAFF
TRBV6-4	many	-	TRBJ2-1	TGTGCCAGCAGTGACGGGGGGCGGGTATACAATGAGCAGTTCTTC	CASSDGGRVYNEQFF
TRBV12-3/TRBV12-4	-	-	TRBJ2-7	TGTGCCAGCAGTCCACAAGCCTACGGTTCCGAGCAGTACTTC	CASSPQAYGSEQYF
TRBV4-1	many	-	TRBJ1-5	TGCGCCAGCAGCCAAGATCTCTTCAATCAGCCCCAGCATTTT	CASSQDLFNQPQHF
TRBV11-3	-	TRBD2	TRBJ2-1	TGTGCCAGCAGCTTAGATCGGCTAGCGGGAGTCGCGAATGAGCAGTTCTTC	CASSLDRLAGVANEQFF
TRBV27	many	-	TRBJ1-6	TGTGCCAGCAGGCGGGACGGGGGTTCACCCCTCCACTTT	CASRRDGGSPLHF
TRBV12-3/TRBV12-4	few	TRBD1	TRBJ2-7	TGTGCCAGTAGTTTCCCCGGACAGGGGGTGACGTTTCAGTACTTC	CASSFPGQGVTFQYF
TRBV27	medium-sized	TRBD1	TRBJ1-2	TGTGCCAGCAGAGAGAGCCGGGACAGGGGGCATGGCTACACCTTC	CASRESRDRGHGYTF
TRBV7-9	many	TRBD2	TRBJ2-3	TGTGCCAGCAGCTTAACAACTAGCGGGAGCACAGATACGCAGTATTTT	CASSLTTSGSTDTQYF